These 29 T cell receptor beta chains were sequenced from one sample in a study of blood T cell repertoires in COVID-19. The repertoire was sequenced with immunoSEQ multiplex PCR; TCRdb's copy has only in-frame clones and lacks some. The sample has 200,000 or so clones; around 85% are singletons. The sample taken for sequencing was peripheral blood. These receptors all stem from a man aged 55-75 years with COVID-19, enrolled during active disease.

The V gene is TRBV24-1, the J gene TRBJ1-6; perhaps TRBD1 as D (5 bases). Trimming stripped 9 bases from V and 11 bases from J, with 22 bases between. The CDR3 sequence is 15 residues long. Germline CDR1 is KGHDR and CDR2 is SFDVKD. CDR3 sequence (DNA): TGTGCCACCGGTCAGACAGAGAATCCTACGGCACCCCTCCACTTT. Protein product: CATGQTENPTAPLHF.

This chain links TRBV28 with TRBJ2-7, with TRBD1 matching 9 bases. Germline trimming cut 6 bases from V and 6 bases from J; bases unmatched to any gene: 9. CDR1 is MDHEN and CDR2 is SYDVKM in the germline V gene. The CDR3 is 14 residues long. The CDR3, as DNA: TGTGCCAGCAGCCCGGGGACAGGGCTGGGCGAGCAGTACTTC. This encodes CASSPGTGLGEQYF.

The rearrangement links TRBV19 to TRBJ1-5; the D gene is possibly TRBD1 (6 bases). Germline V CDR1 and CDR2: LNHDA, SQIVND (reference sequence). The ends were cut back, 8 bases at V and 4 bases at J, with 15 bases in the middle. The CDR3 loop spans 14 amino acids. Written as DNA, the CDR3 is TGTGCCAGTTTACCGGGACAAAGGAATCAGCCCCAGCATTTT. This encodes CASLPGQRNQPQHF.

The chain combines TRBV27 with TRBJ1-1; D uncertain. Germline lookup yields CDR1 MNHEY and CDR2 SMNVEV (reference sequence). CDR3 length: 14 amino acids. The V end was cut by 3 bases, the J end by 1 base, with 9 bases between. DNA of the CDR3: TGTGCCAGCAGTTTGAACAGCAAGAACACTGAAGCTTTCTTT. As protein: CASSLNSKNTEAFF.

The rearrangement links TRBV29-1 to TRBJ1-1; 7 bases are shared with TRBD1. The junction had 12 bases not matched to a gene; V was cut back by 7 bases and J by 4 bases. CDR1 and CDR2 (germline): SQVTM, ANQGSEA. The CDR3 extends over 14 amino acids. For the CDR3, the DNA is TGCAGCGGACTGCTGCAGGGGGTGGGCACTGAAGCTTTCTTT. Protein product: CSGLLQGVGTEAFF.

Here the CDR3 reads CASSPLRQGGGNQPQHF. The DNA of the CDR3 is TGTGCCAGCAGTCCCCTCCGCCAGGGGGGAGGCAATCAGCCCCAGCATTTT. The chain is built from TRBV28 and TRBJ1-5; 7 nucleotides match TRBD1. There are 17 residues in the CDR3. V lost 5 bases to trimming and J lost 2 bases; unmatched junction nucleotides: 12. Germline lookup yields CDR1 MDHEN and CDR2 SYDVKM.

This clone has more than one count but fewer than ten. V is TRBV5-4 and J is TRBJ1-1; D possibly corresponds to TRBD1 (5 bases). Germline CDR1 SGHNT, CDR2 YYREEE (reference sequence). The CDR3 has 15 residues. V gave up 3 bases and J gave up 3 bases, with 15 bases separating them. The CDR3: CASSSGGGYYTEAFF. CDR3 in DNA: TGTGCCAGCAGCTCGGGGGGAGGGTACTACACTGAAGCTTTCTTT. The whole variable domain, filled in from reference TRBV5-4 and TRBJ1-1, reads ETGVTQSPTHLIKTRGQQVTLRCSSQSGHNTVSWYQQALGQGPQFIFQYYREEENGRGNFPPRFSGLQFPNYSSELNVNALELDDSALYLCASSSGGGYYTEAFFGQGTRLTVV.

The J gene is TRBJ1-1, the V gene TRBV29-1, with D maybe TRBD1 (5 bases). Germline V gene data show CDR1 as SQVTM and CDR2 as ANQGSEA. The length of the CDR3 is 13 residues. The V gene lost 3 bases and the J gene lost 0 bases, with 8 bases spanning the gap. CDR3 nucleotides: TGCAGCGTTGATGGGGGGGTGAACACTGAAGCTTTCTTT. It yields the protein CSVDGGVNTEAFF.

The rearrangement links TRBV7-2 to TRBJ2-2, with TRBD1 matching over 9 bases. The CDR3 length is 15 residues. V shed 4 bases and J 7 bases; nucleotides not matched to a gene: 7. Germline CDR1 reads SGHTA; CDR2 reads FQGNSA. In nucleotides, the CDR3 is TGTGCCAGCAGCTCAACAGGGGGCGGAATCGGGGAGCTGTTTTTT. It specifies CASSSTGGGIGELFF.

The rearrangement joins TRBV7-2 to TRBJ1-4, with D uncertain. Germline CDR1 and CDR2: SGHTA and FQGNSA. Trimming pared 5 bases from V and 3 bases from J, leaving 10 bases between. The CDR3 totals 14 residues. The CDR3: CASSRPGPNEKLFF. The CDR3 DNA reads TGTGCCAGCAGCAGACCGGGTCCTAATGAAAAACTGTTTTTT.

The chain links TRBV19 to TRBJ1-2, with D possibly matching TRBD1 (5 bases). V shed 3 bases and J shed 4 bases, with 12 bases lying between them. The CDR3 has 14 amino acids. The germline V gene encodes CDR1 LNHDA and CDR2 SQIVND (reference sequence). The CDR3 loop reads CASSIPRTFYGYTF. The CDR3 region has the DNA TGTGCCAGTAGTATTCCTCGGACATTCTATGGCTACACCTTC.

This clone was seen only a few times. The V and J genes are TRBV10-3 and TRBJ1-3; TRBD1 aligns across 10 bases. The J segment lost 0 bases and the V segment lost 5 bases, leaving 10 bases of the junction unmatched. Germline V gives CDR1 ENHRY, CDR2 SYGVKD. CDR3 size: 18 residues. CDR3 in DNA: TGTGCCATCAGTCCTTATCAGGGACAGGGGAACTCTGGAAACACCATATATTTT. This encodes CAISPYQGQGNSGNTIYF.

The gene calls are TRBV10-2 and TRBJ2-1; TRBD2 might be the D (5 bases). Germline V gene data show CDR1 as WSHSY and CDR2 as SAAADI. The CDR3 runs to 13 residues. The V gene lost 7 bases and the J gene lost 8 bases, with 15 bases spanning the gap. CDR3 nucleotide sequence: TGCGCCAGCAACCGGGGTAGAGTCGATGAGCAGTTCTTC. Translating it yields CASNRGRVDEQFF.

The chain uses TRBV3-1 (or the pseudogene TRBV3-2) and TRBJ2-7, with TRBD2 identical over 11 bases. This CDR3 is built from 16 residues. CDR1 is LGHDT and CDR2 is YNNKEL in the germline V gene (reference sequence). Unmatched junction bases numbered 3, after V lost 0 bases and J lost 2 bases. The DNA for the CDR3 is TGTGCCAGCAGCCAAGATCGTAGCGGGGGGGCCTACGAGCAGTACTTC. This codes for CASSQDRSGGAYEQYF.

J is TRBJ2-1 and V is TRBV11-3; D gene unclear. CDR3 length equals 15 residues. Trimming stripped 2 bases from V and 4 bases from J, with 12 bases between. Per germline, CDR1 SGHNT and CDR2 YENEEA. CDR3 protein: CASSLSPSGYNEQFF. CDR3 bases: TGTGCCAGCAGCTTATCCCCCTCCGGGTACAATGAGCAGTTCTTC.

The V gene is TRBV7-9, the J gene TRBJ1-1, with D unclear. V lost 1 base, J lost 2 bases, and 11 bases lay in between. This CDR3 contains 15 residues. The germline CDR1 and CDR2 sequences are SEHNR and FQNEAQ (reference sequence). For the CDR3, the DNA is TGTGCCAGCAGCTTAGGCGCCAGACTTAACACTGAAGCTTTCTTT. Protein: CASSLGARLNTEAFF.

This sequence joins TRBV2 and TRBJ2-5; 8 bases line up with TRBD1. With 5 bases clipped from V and 4 bases from J, the junction kept 3 bases outside the gene matches. CDR1 is SNHLY, CDR2 FYNNEI, per germline. The CDR3 has 13 amino acids. CDR3 nucleotide sequence: TGTGCCAGCAGTCCAGGACAGGGAGAGACCCAGTACTTC. It yields the protein CASSPGQGETQYF.

V usage is TRBV5-4 and J usage is TRBJ2-7; D is unclear. The length of the CDR3 is 14 residues. The germline CDR1 and CDR2 sequences are SGHNT and YYREEE (reference sequence). The ends were cut back, 0 bases at V and 0 bases at J, with 7 bases in the middle. CDR3: CASSLGGSSYEQYF. For the CDR3, the DNA is TGTGCCAGCAGCTTGGGTGGCAGCTCCTACGAGCAGTACTTC.

The chain couples TRBV27 to TRBJ2-7; 7 bases match TRBD2. Germline V gene data show CDR1 as MNHEY and CDR2 as SMNVEV (reference sequence). The CDR3 runs 15 residues. V shed 10 bases and J 3 bases; nucleotides not matched to a gene: 15. The CDR3 loop is CATMPGGGLRYEQYF. The DNA for the CDR3 is TGTGCCACCATGCCGGGCGGGGGACTTCGCTACGAGCAGTACTTC.

The V gene is TRBV2, the J gene TRBJ1-2, with D unresolved. The germline V and J ends were trimmed by 4 bases and 0 bases, with 9 bases remaining between them. The CDR3 spans 14 residues. CDR1 SNHLY and CDR2 FYNNEI come from the germline V gene. CDR3 region: CASSVSGANYGYTF. The DNA of the CDR3 is TGTGCCAGCAGTGTATCGGGTGCTAACTATGGCTACACCTTC.

The V and J genes are TRBV6-5 and TRBJ1-2, with no clear D. The V end was cut by 7 bases, the J end by 4 bases, with 16 bases between. The CDR3 has 14 residues. Germline V gene data show CDR1 as MNHEY and CDR2 as SVGAGI. CDR3 region: CASTTPGLPYGYTF. The CDR3 coding sequence is TGTGCCAGCACCACCCCCGGACTCCCCTATGGCTACACCTTC.

The chain is built from TRBV20-1 and TRBJ1-2; D ambiguous. The CDR3 length is 12 residues. With 3 bases removed from V and 5 bases from J, the gap between germline ends came to 10 bases. Germline-derived CDR1 and CDR2 are DFQATT and SNEGSKA (reference sequence). This CDR3 is CSASLQTYGYTF. The CDR3 DNA reads as TGCAGTGCTAGTCTACAGACATATGGCTACACCTTC.

This chain joins TRBV6-6 and TRBJ1-1, with a weak D call TRBD1 (6 bases). The V gene's germline CDR1 is MNHNY and CDR2 SVGAGI (reference sequence). CDR3 length: 13 amino acids. V was pared by 4 bases and J by 10 bases, with 16 bases between. CDR3 sequence reads: CASSSQGPLGAFF. DNA of the CDR3: TGTGCCAGCAGTTCCCAGGGGCCCCTGGGAGCTTTCTTT.

The rearrangement joins TRBV19 to TRBJ1-2; TRBD1 might be the D (5 bases). V was clipped by 5 bases and J by 9 bases, with 10 bases between them. There are 11 residues in the CDR3. Germline V CDR1 and CDR2: LNHDA, SQIVND (reference sequence). In DNA form, the CDR3 reads TGTGCCAGTAGTCGCAGACAGAGCTACACCTTC. Translating it yields CASSRRQSYTF.

The rearrangement links TRBV21-1 to TRBJ2-7; the table's D call of TRBD2 was not tested on the DNA. TRBV21-1 is a known pseudogene. The CDR3 runs 17 residues. For the CDR3, the DNA is TGTGCCAGCAGCAAAGCTCGGACGGACTACGGAAGCTACGAGCAGTACTTC. The encoded protein is CASSKARTDYGSYEQYF.

The CDR3 DNA sequence: TGTGCCAGCAGTTTTACAGGGGTAGGGTCTCAGCCCCAGCATTTT. Its protein is CASSFTGVGSQPQHF. The rearrangement joins TRBV2 to TRBJ1-5, with TRBD1 matching over 7 bases. The V segment lost 5 bases and the J segment 6 bases; nucleotides outside the gene matches: 10. From germline, CDR1 is SNHLY and CDR2 FYNNEI. The CDR3 has 15 residues.

This clone was seen a single time. This sequence joins TRBV18 and TRBJ1-1; the D gene is possibly TRBD1 (5 bases). Germline V gene data show CDR1 as KGHSH and CDR2 as LQKENI. Trimming took off 3 bases at V and 1 base at J, with 12 bases between the two ends. This CDR3 spans 15 amino acids. CDR3 region: CASSPKTAPNTEAFF. In DNA form, the CDR3 reads TGTGCCAGCTCACCTAAGACAGCCCCGAACACTGAAGCTTTCTTT.

This chain links TRBV28 with TRBJ1-2, with no clear D. The CDR3 is 12 residues long. Trimming left V 4 bases short and J 5 bases short, with 8 bases between. The germline V gene has CDR1 MDHEN and CDR2 SYDVKM. This CDR3 is CASSSGFYGYTF. The CDR3, as DNA: TGTGCCAGCAGTTCGGGGTTTTATGGCTACACCTTC.

This clone appeared once. This rearrangement joins TRBV19 to TRBJ2-3; no firm D call. From germline, CDR1 is LNHDA and CDR2 SQIVND (reference sequence). The CDR3 contains 11 residues. V shed 2 bases and J shed 6 bases, with 3 bases lying between them. The DNA for the CDR3 is TGTGCCAGTAGTATACTGGATACGCAGTATTTT. Protein product: CASSILDTQYF.